This passage covers 30 T cell receptor beta chains from one sample sequenced in a study of T cells in Graves' hyperthyroidism and ophthalmopathy. Amplified regions were TCR beta CDR3 sequences from RNA transcripts. Researchers ran a first-round RT-PCR on the TCR CDR3 using the HTBI primer set. MiXCR, applied by TCRdb to the multiplex PCR reads, yields one record per CDR3 protein. The sample consists of 700,000 or so distinct CDR3 sequences, roughly 17% of them appearing once. The sample consisted of blood. The receptors here all came from a man aged 18 to 29 with Graves' hyperthyroidism.

V and J are TRBV7-3 and TRBJ2-1, with D perhaps TRBD1 (6 bases). The CDR3 runs to 15 residues. V lost 3 bases and J 6 bases, leaving 15 bases between the germline ends. Per germline, CDR1 SGHTA and CDR2 FQGTGA. For the CDR3, the DNA is TGTGCCAGCAGCTTGGGGGCCTCCTCTATCAATGAGCAGTTCTTC. This encodes CASSLGASSINEQFF.

This clonotype has just a few counts. This sequence joins TRBV28 and TRBJ2-3, with D perhaps matching TRBD1 (5 bases). The germline CDR1 and CDR2 sequences are MDHEN and SYDVKM. This CDR3 spans 13 amino acids. The germline V and J ends were trimmed by 5 bases and 0 bases, with 6 bases remaining between them. CDR3 region: CASSGASTDTQYF. CDR3 nucleotide sequence: TGTGCCAGCAGTGGGGCTAGCACAGATACGCAGTATTTT.

This clonotype was recorded many times. This chain joins TRBV2 and TRBJ2-5; perhaps TRBD2 as D (5 bases). Germline lookup yields CDR1 SNHLY and CDR2 FYNNEI. V was cut by 5 bases and J by 5 bases, with 21 bases left in between. This CDR3 contains 16 residues. CDR3 nucleotide sequence: TGTGCCAGCAGTCACTCTCCTAGCCGCCCGGAGGAGACCCAGTACTTC. It codes for CASSHSPSRPEETQYF.

The chain couples TRBV20-1 to TRBJ2-3; TRBD1 aligns across 9 bases. CDR3 length equals 15 residues. CDR1 is DFQATT and CDR2 is SNEGSKA in the germline V gene (reference sequence). With V trimmed by 6 bases and J by 5 bases, 12 bases remained unmatched. Here the CDR3 reads CSARTGGFGGDTQYF. The CDR3 DNA is TGCAGTGCGCGAACAGGGGGCTTCGGTGGAGATACGCAGTATTTT.

V and J are TRBV12-3 or TRBV12-4 and TRBJ2-4; D is possibly TRBD1 (8 bases). The CDR3 spans 13 residues. Trimming cost V 7 bases and J 9 bases, with 16 bases left between them. The CDR3 DNA sequence: TGTGCCAGCACCCTGACAGGGGAGGGCATTCAGTACTTC. Translation: CASTLTGEGIQYF.

This chain links TRBV24-1 with TRBJ2-1; TRBD1 matches 9 bases. This CDR3 region has 15 residues. V was pared by 3 bases and J by 9 bases, with 8 bases of the junction left unmatched. CDR1 is KGHDR and CDR2 is SFDVKD in the germline V gene. Here the CDR3 reads CATSDPGQGLSEQFF. As DNA, the CDR3 is TGTGCCACCAGTGATCCGGGACAGGGCTTAAGTGAGCAGTTCTTC.

Ten or more counts support this clonotype. This sequence joins TRBV6-2 or TRBV6-3 and TRBJ2-5; D is possibly TRBD1 (8 bases). The CDR3 covers 15 residues. Trimming stripped 5 bases from V and 5 bases from J, with 18 bases between. Per germline, CDR1 MNHEY and CDR2 SVGEGT. The CDR3 spells CASSQDREGRETQYF. The CDR3 nucleotides read TGTGCCAGCAGTCAGGACAGGGAGGGTCGGGAGACCCAGTACTTC.

In its sample, this clonotype was seen a few times. The chain joins TRBV3-1 to TRBJ2-7, with D possibly being TRBD2 (6 bases). V gave up 5 bases and J gave up 0 bases, with 14 bases separating them. The CDR3 loop spans 15 amino acids. The germline V gene encodes CDR1 LGHDT and CDR2 YNNKEL (reference sequence). The DNA for the CDR3 is TGTGCCAGCAGCTCGTCTAGCGTAAGCTCCTACGAGCAGTACTTC. The encoded protein is CASSSSSVSSYEQYF.

The chain recombines TRBV27 with TRBJ2-2; D is uncertain. This CDR3 region has 15 residues. Germline CDR1 reads MNHEY; CDR2 reads SMNVEV (reference sequence). Between the trimmed V and J ends, which lost 9 bases and 2 bases, there was a span of 16 bases. This CDR3 is CASGDLQKNTGELFF. CDR3 nucleotides: TGTGCCAGTGGCGACTTGCAGAAAAACACCGGGGAGCTGTTTTTT.

This clonotype was observed once. The V gene is TRBV5-4, the J gene TRBJ1-4; TRBD1 matches at 8 bases. The germline V gene encodes CDR1 SGHNT and CDR2 YYREEE (reference sequence). The V and J ends lost 4 bases and 8 bases, in that order; junction bases with no gene match: 7. The CDR3 contains 14 residues. This chain's CDR3 is CASSPGGVGEKLFF. The CDR3 DNA sequence: TGTGCCAGCAGCCCAGGGGGCGTAGGAGAAAAACTGTTTTTT.

This clonotype was observed many times. V usage is TRBV28 and J usage is TRBJ1-4, with TRBD1 identical over 7 bases. V was pared by 4 bases and J by 4 bases, with 6 bases of the junction left unmatched. This CDR3 has 15 residues. The germline V gene encodes CDR1 MDHEN and CDR2 SYDVKM. CDR3 protein: CASSSVTGLNEKLFF. DNA for the CDR3: TGTGCCAGCAGTTCCGTGACAGGGCTTAATGAAAAACTGTTTTTT.

This clonotype was observed many times. The V call is TRBV28, the J call TRBJ2-7; a weak D match, TRBD2 (5 bases). CDR1 MDHEN and CDR2 SYDVKM come from the germline V gene. This CDR3 is 14 amino acids long. The CDR3 region is CATLAEAPSYEQYF. The CDR3, as DNA: TGTGCAACACTCGCGGAGGCCCCTTCCTACGAGCAGTACTTC.

This clonotype was seen at least ten times. The chain links TRBV19 to TRBJ1-1; no clear D. The CDR3 runs to 15 residues. The germline V gene has CDR1 LNHDA and CDR2 SQIVND (reference sequence). Between the trimmed V and J ends, which lost 4 bases and 0 bases, there was a span of 12 bases. CDR3 in DNA: TGTGCCAGTAGTACCCTCCGGTGGATGAACACTGAAGCTTTCTTT. Amino acid sequence: CASSTLRWMNTEAFF.

This clonotype was counted a few times. The V gene is TRBV18, the J gene TRBJ2-2; TRBD2 matches 11 bases. V was clipped by 3 bases and J by 4 bases; unmatched bases: 7. The CDR3 has 17 amino acids. The germline CDR1 and CDR2 sequences are KGHSH and LQKENI. This chain's CDR3 is CASSPVGLAAFTGELFF. In DNA, the CDR3 is TGTGCCAGCTCACCTGTGGGACTAGCGGCCTTCACCGGGGAGCTGTTTTTT.

This clonotype was found many times. V gene TRBV28 combines with J gene TRBJ2-5, with 10 bases matching TRBD1. The CDR3 extends over 18 amino acids. Germline CDR1 is MDHEN and CDR2 is SYDVKM. The V and J ends lost 3 bases and 2 bases, in that order; junction bases with no gene match: 12. The CDR3 nucleotides read TGTGCCAGCAGTTTTAGCTATCGGGACAGGGGTCTACAAGAGACCCAGTACTTC. Translation gives CASSFSYRDRGLQETQYF.

This clonotype was observed at least ten times. J is TRBJ2-1 and V is TRBV28; weak D call: TRBD2 (5 bases). Germline V gives CDR1 MDHEN, CDR2 SYDVKM. With 2 bases removed from V and 7 bases from J, the gap between germline ends came to 6 bases. The CDR3 is made up of 12 amino acids. In nucleotides, the CDR3 is TGTGCCAGCAGTTTACCGGGGAATGAGCAGTTCTTC. Protein product: CASSLPGNEQFF.

At least ten counts were recorded for this clonotype. The chain uses TRBV19 and TRBJ2-5; weak D call: TRBD1 (6 bases). Trimming pared 5 bases from V and 2 bases from J, leaving 12 bases between. Per germline, CDR1 LNHDA and CDR2 SQIVND (reference sequence). This CDR3 spans 14 amino acids. The CDR3 region has the DNA TGTGCCAGTAGTCCTTCGGGACAACAAGAGACCCAGTACTTC. Amino acids: CASSPSGQQETQYF.

At least ten counts were recorded for this clonotype. The chain links TRBV28 to TRBJ1-5, with D perhaps TRBD1 (6 bases). CDR3 length: 15 residues. Looked up from germline, CDR1 is MDHEN and CDR2 is SYDVKM. V shed 3 bases and J shed 4 bases, with 13 bases lying between them. CDR3 amino acids: CASSLYRVGNQPQHF. Written as DNA, the CDR3 is TGTGCCAGCAGTTTGTACAGGGTCGGGAATCAGCCCCAGCATTTT.

This clonotype was seen once. The chain uses TRBV11-2 and TRBJ2-3; D unresolved. The CDR3 contains 13 residues. The germline gives CDR1 SGHAT, CDR2 FQNNGV. V was trimmed by 3 bases and J by 2 bases, leaving 6 bases between them. In DNA, the CDR3 is TGTGCCAGCAGCTTTCGGTTCACAGATACGCAGTATTTT. The encoded protein is CASSFRFTDTQYF.

This clonotype turned up a few times. This chain connects TRBV6-2 or TRBV6-3 to TRBJ2-2; no firm D call. The germline V gene has CDR1 MNHEY and CDR2 SVGEGT. Trimming cost V 8 bases and J 7 bases, with 8 bases left between them. This CDR3 contains 11 residues. As DNA, the CDR3 is TGTGCCAGCCTAAGCATCGGGGAGCTGTTTTTT. It is translated as CASLSIGELFF.

The J gene is TRBJ2-3, the V gene TRBV14; 10 positions match TRBD2. Germline V gene data show CDR1 as SGHDN and CDR2 as FVKESK. This CDR3 is built from 19 residues. The trim removed 4 bases at V and 7 bases at J, leaving 20 bases unmatched. DNA of the CDR3: TGTGCCAGCAGCCGAGTAGGAGTTGTAGCGGGAGGAGAGGCTTATACGCAGTATTTT. Its protein is CASSRVGVVAGGEAYTQYF.

This clonotype appeared many times. V and J are TRBV24-1 and TRBJ1-2, with D possibly being TRBD1 (5 bases). The V end lost 4 bases, the J end lost 8 bases, and 13 bases lay between the germline ends. In germline, CDR1 is KGHDR, CDR2 SFDVKD. CDR3 length equals 13 residues. The CDR3 protein is CATSEPGIQGYTF. DNA for the CDR3: TGTGCCACCAGTGAACCAGGGATACAGGGCTACACCTTC.

A few counts support this clonotype. This sequence joins TRBV28 and TRBJ2-3, with D maybe TRBD2 (6 bases). CDR3 length: 12 residues. V shed 10 bases and J shed 2 bases, with 10 bases lying between them. Germline V gene lookup returns CDR1 MDHEN and CDR2 SYDVKM. This chain's CDR3 is CAIGSVTDTQYF. In nucleotides, the CDR3 is TGTGCCATCGGGAGTGTCACAGATACGCAGTATTTT.

This clonotype appeared a few times. The chain joins TRBV25-1 to TRBJ1-1; D possibly corresponds to TRBD1 (5 bases). The CDR3 length is 16 residues. Germline V gene data show CDR1 as MGHDK and CDR2 as SYGVNS. V was shortened by 1 base and J by 3 bases, with 15 bases between the two germline ends. The DNA for the CDR3 is TGTGCCAGCAGTGAATCGGGGGGAGGGAAGGACACTGAAGCTTTCTTT. Amino acids: CASSESGGGKDTEAFF.

A few counts support this clonotype. This chain links TRBV29-1 with TRBJ2-7; D perhaps matches TRBD1 (6 bases). V lost 7 bases, J lost 0 bases, and 13 bases lay in between. This CDR3 region has 13 residues. Per germline, CDR1 SQVTM and CDR2 ANQGSEA. The CDR3 DNA sequence: TGCAGCGCCCTGACGGACAGCTCCTACGAGCAGTACTTC. It specifies CSALTDSSYEQYF.

The chain has TRBV10-1 and TRBJ2-3, with 7 bases matching TRBD2. After removal of 4 bases from V and 5 bases from J, the junction contained 6 bases not matched to a gene. This CDR3 is 14 amino acids long. Per the germline V gene, CDR1 is WNHNN and CDR2 is SYGVQD (reference sequence). The CDR3 DNA reads TGCGCCAGCAGTGTGATGGTAGCGGGAGATACGCAGTATTTT. Residues: CASSVMVAGDTQYF.

This clonotype was observed at least ten times. The chain couples TRBV30 to TRBJ2-7; 7 bases match TRBD2. Germline V lookup: CDR1 GTSNPN, CDR2 SVGIG (reference sequence). This CDR3 has 11 amino acids. V shed 4 bases, J shed 3 bases, and the junction held 0 bases outside the gene matches. The CDR3 nucleotides read TGTGCCTGGACTAGCGGCTACGAGCAGTACTTC. Amino acid sequence: CAWTSGYEQYF.

A single count supports this clonotype. This may come from a read error, since a much larger clone is one base off. CDR3 sequence (DNA): TGTGCCAGCAGTGAAGGCGGGCGGGAGTACAATGAGCGGTTCTTC. It encodes CASSEGGREYNERFF. V is TRBV2 and J is TRBJ2-1; 7 nucleotides match TRBD2. CDR3 length equals 15 residues. Germline assignment: CDR1 SNHLY and CDR2 FYNNEI.

This clonotype was counted at least ten times. J is TRBJ2-5 and V is TRBV12-3 or TRBV12-4, with D unclear. Trimming took off 6 bases at V and 1 base at J, with 9 bases between the two ends. This CDR3 is 13 amino acids long. Here the CDR3 reads CASSTTPQETQYF. CDR3 coding DNA: TGTGCCAGCAGCACGACCCCCCAAGAGACCCAGTACTTC.

This clonotype was recorded once. V usage is TRBV12-3 or TRBV12-4 and J usage is TRBJ2-7; D not certain. Trimming removed 4 bases at V and 3 bases at J, with 10 bases between. CDR3 size: 13 residues. CDR3 sequence (DNA): TGTGCCAGCAGTTACTCCCCCGGCTACGAGCAGTACTTC. It is translated as CASSYSPGYEQYF.